Below, one TCR beta chain is given with its context. From blood CD8+ and CD4+ T cells, TCR beta sequences were generated. The patients who served as multiple sclerosis controls were treatment-naive and had stable or active relapsing-remitting disease that fulfilled the revised McDonald criteria. TEMRA cells underwent FACS enrichment and CD8+ and CD4+ T cells underwent negative isolation. The RNA, roughly 0.45 to 1 ug, was put through reverse transcription using random hexamers. TCR beta CDR3 was amplified by immunoSEQ covering 54 Vbeta and 13 Jbeta. One entry per CDR3 protein results from TCRdb running MiXCR on the immunoSEQ multiplex PCR reads. The sample gives some 110,000 distinct CDR3 sequences, 85% to 95% of which show up once; 0.093% is in the top ten. The data were obtained in a study of CD8 T cells in Susac syndrome. The receptor's source is a human donor with multiple sclerosis. Sequencing was performed on CD4+ T cells from PBMCs.

The CDR3 nucleotides read TGTGCCAGCAGCGTAACAGGGGGGCAGCCCCAGCATTTT. It encodes CASSVTGGQPQHF. The chain has TRBV7-9 and TRBJ1-5; 8 bases map to TRBD1. The CDR3 runs 13 residues. The germline V gene has CDR1 SEHNR and CDR2 FQNEAQ (reference sequence). Trimming cost V 5 bases and J 7 bases; bases outside gene matches: 4.